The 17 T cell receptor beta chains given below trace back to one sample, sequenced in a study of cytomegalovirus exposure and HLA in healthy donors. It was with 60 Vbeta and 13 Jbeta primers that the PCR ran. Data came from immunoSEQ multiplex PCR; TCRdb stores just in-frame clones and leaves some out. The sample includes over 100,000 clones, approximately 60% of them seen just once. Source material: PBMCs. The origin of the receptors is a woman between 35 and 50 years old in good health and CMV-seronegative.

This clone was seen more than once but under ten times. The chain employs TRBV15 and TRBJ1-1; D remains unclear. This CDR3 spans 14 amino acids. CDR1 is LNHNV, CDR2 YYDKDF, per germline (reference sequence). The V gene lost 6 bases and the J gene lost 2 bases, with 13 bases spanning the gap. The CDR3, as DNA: TGTGCCACCAGAGACCCCTCGGGAAACACTGAAGCTTTCTTT. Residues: CATRDPSGNTEAFF.

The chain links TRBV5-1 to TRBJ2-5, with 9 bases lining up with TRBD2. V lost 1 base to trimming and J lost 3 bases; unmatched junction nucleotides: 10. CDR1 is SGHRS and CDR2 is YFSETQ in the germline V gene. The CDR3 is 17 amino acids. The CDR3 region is CASSLLFGGGAEETQYF. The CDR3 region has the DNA TGCGCCAGCAGCTTGCTCTTCGGCGGGGGGGCAGAAGAGACCCAGTACTTC.

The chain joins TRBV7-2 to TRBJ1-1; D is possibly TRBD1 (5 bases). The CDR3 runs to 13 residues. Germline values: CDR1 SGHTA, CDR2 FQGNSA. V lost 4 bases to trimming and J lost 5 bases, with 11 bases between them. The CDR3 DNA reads TGTGCCAGCAGCTCACAGGTCCAAACTGAAGCTTTCTTT. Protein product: CASSSQVQTEAFF.

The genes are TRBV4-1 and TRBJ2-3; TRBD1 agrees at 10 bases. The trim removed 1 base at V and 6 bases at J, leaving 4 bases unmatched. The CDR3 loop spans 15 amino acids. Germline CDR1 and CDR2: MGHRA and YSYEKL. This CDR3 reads CASSQGGQGLDTQYF. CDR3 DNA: TGCGCCAGCAGCCAAGGGGGACAGGGGTTGGATACGCAGTATTTT.

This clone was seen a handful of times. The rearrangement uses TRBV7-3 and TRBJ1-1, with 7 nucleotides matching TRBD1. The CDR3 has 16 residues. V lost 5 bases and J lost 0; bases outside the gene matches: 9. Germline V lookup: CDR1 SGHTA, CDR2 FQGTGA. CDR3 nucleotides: TGTGCCAGCAGCCCTACCGGGGACAGTATGAACACTGAAGCTTTCTTT. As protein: CASSPTGDSMNTEAFF. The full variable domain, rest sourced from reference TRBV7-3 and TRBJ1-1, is GAGVSQTPSNKVTEKGKYVELRCDPISGHTALYWYRQSLGQGPEFLIYFQGTGAADDSGLPNDRFFAVRPEGSVSTLKIQRTERGDSAVYLCASSPTGDSMNTEAFFGQGTRLTVV.

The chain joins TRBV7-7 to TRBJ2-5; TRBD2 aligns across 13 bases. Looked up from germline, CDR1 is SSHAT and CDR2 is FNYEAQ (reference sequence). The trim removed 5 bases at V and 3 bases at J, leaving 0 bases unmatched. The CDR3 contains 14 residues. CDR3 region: CASSGLAGEETQYF. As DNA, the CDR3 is TGTGCCAGCAGCGGACTAGCGGGGGAAGAGACCCAGTACTTC.

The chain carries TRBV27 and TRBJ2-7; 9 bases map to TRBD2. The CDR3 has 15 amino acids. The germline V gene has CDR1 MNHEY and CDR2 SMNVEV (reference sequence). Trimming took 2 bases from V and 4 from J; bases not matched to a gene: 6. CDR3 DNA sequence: TGTGCCAGCAGTTTAAGGCGGGGGGGTAGGTACGAGCAGTACTTC. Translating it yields CASSLRRGGRYEQYF.

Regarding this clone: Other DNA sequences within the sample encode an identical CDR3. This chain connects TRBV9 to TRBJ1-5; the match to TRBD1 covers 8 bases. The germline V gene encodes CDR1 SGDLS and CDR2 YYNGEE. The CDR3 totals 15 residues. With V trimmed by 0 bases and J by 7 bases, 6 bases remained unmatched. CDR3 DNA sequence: TGTGCCAGCAGCGTAGGGCAGGGGGCCGGACAGCCCCAGCATTTT. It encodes CASSVGQGAGQPQHF.

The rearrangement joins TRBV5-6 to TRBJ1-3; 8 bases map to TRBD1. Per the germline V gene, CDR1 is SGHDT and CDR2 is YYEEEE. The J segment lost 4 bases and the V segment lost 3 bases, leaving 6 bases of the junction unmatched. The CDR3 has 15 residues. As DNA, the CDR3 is TGTGCCAGCAGCTCGGACAGGGTGCAAGGAAACACCATATATTTT. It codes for CASSSDRVQGNTIYF. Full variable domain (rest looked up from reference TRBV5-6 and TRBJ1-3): DAGVTQSPTHLIKTRGQQVTLRCSPKSGHDTVSWYQQALGQGPQFIFQYYEEEERQRGNFPDRFSGHQFPNYSSELNVNALLLGDSALYLCASSSDRVQGNTIYFGEGSWLTVV.

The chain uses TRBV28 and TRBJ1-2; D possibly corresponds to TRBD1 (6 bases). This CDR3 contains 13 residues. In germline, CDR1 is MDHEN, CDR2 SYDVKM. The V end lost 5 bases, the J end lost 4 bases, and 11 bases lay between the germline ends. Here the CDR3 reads CASSAGTRYGYTF. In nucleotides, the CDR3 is TGTGCCAGCAGTGCCGGGACACGCTATGGCTACACCTTC.

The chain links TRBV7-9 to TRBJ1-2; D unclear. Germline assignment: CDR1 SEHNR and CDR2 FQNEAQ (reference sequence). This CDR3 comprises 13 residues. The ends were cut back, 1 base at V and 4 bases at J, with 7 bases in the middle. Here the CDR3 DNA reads TGTGCCAGCAGCTTAGACAGCACCTATGGCTACACCTTC. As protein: CASSLDSTYGYTF.

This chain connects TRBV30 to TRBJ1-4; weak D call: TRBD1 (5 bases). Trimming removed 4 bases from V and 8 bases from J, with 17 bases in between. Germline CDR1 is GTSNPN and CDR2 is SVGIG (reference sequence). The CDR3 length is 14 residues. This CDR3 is CAWTSPGGSEKLFF. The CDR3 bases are TGTGCCTGGACGAGTCCCGGGGGGAGCGAAAAACTGTTTTTT.

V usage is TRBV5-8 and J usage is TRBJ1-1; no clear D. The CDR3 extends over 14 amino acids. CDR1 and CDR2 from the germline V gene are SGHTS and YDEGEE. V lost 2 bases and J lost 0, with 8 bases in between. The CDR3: CASSFRKVNTEAFF. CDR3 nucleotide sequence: TGTGCCAGCAGCTTTAGAAAAGTGAACACTGAAGCTTTCTTT.

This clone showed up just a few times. The CDR3 nucleotides are TGTGCCAGCAGCTTAGTACGACAGGGCCAGGTGTTATACTTC. It is translated as CASSLVRQGQVLYF. V usage is TRBV11-2 and J usage is TRBJ2-7, with TRBD1 matching 7 bases. The CDR3 totals 14 residues. The V segment lost 1 base and the J segment 13 bases; nucleotides outside the gene matches: 13. From germline, CDR1 is SGHAT and CDR2 FQNNGV.

CDR3 sequence: CASSQDLRGRAHGYTF. The DNA for the CDR3 is TGTGCCAGCAGCCAAGATTTGAGGGGGCGCGCTCATGGCTACACCTTC. The chain is built from TRBV14 and TRBJ1-2, with TRBD1 identical over 7 bases. Germline loops: CDR1 SGHDN, CDR2 FVKESK. The V gene end was trimmed by 0 bases and the J gene end by 6 bases; junction bases not matched to a gene: 10. The CDR3 is made up of 16 amino acids.

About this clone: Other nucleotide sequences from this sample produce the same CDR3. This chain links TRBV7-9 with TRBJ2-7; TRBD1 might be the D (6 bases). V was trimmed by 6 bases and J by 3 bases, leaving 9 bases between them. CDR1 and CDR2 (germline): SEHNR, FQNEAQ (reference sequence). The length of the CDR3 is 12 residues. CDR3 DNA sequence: TGTGCCAGCAGTTCACAGGGCTACGAGCAGTACTTC. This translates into CASSSQGYEQYF. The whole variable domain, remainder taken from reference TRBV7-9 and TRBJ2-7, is DTGVSQNPRHKITKRGQNVTFRCDPISEHNRLYWYRQTLGQGPEFLTYFQNEAQLEKSRLLSDRFSAERPKGSFSTLEIQRTEQGDSAMYLCASSSQGYEQYFGPGTRLTVT.

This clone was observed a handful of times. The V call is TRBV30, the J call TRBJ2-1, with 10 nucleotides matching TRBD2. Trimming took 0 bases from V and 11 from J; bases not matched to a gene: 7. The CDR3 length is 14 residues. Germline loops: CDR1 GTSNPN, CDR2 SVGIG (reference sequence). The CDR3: CAWSVVASGGKQFF. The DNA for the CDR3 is TGTGCCTGGAGTGTAGTGGCTAGCGGGGGAAAGCAGTTCTTC.